What follows describes a single T cell receptor (beta chain). Its target is unknown. This entry comes from a study of cytomegalovirus exposure and HLA in healthy donors. Study-level points and caveats: The authors later linked a missense DCLRE1C variant to TCR beta V- and J-gene trimming. Beyond CMV serostatus, there was no information to go on about immune exposure. A later examination showed that TCR association rates differed by HLA locus, with DRB1 most and HLA-C fewest. Despite most TCR sequences being rare, some public TCRs occurred in many donors.

Germline loops: CDR1 LNHDA, CDR2 SQIVND (reference sequence). With V trimmed by 3 bases and J by 8 bases, 11 bases remained unmatched. The CDR3 totals 16 residues. Vbeta (60) and Jbeta (13) primers were used in the PCR. Sequencing was performed with immunoSEQ multiplex PCR; in TCRdb, only in-frame clones are kept and a portion is missing. This table lists around 42,000 clones. The genes are TRBV19 and TRBJ2-1, with TRBD2 matching 9 bases. Sequencing was performed on PBMCs. The origin of this receptor is a man younger than 40 in good health and CMV-seronegative. CDR3 protein: CASSIEGGSGSYEQFF. The CDR3 region has the DNA TGTGCCAGTAGTATTGAGGGGGGTAGCGGGAGTTATGAGCAGTTCTTC. The full variable domain, rest sourced from reference TRBV19 and TRBJ2-1, is DGGITQSPKYLFRKEGQNVTLSCEQNLNHDAMYWYRQDPGQGLRLIYYSQIVNDFQKGDIAEGYSVSREKKESFPLTVTSAQKNPTAFYLCASSIEGGSGSYEQFFGPGTRLTVL.